The clone carrying this T cell receptor (beta chain) was seen repeatedly, ten times or more. Its target is unknown. The sample is drawn from a study of T-cell memory formation after mild COVID-19. Study-wide results and limits: Day 37-peaking second-wave clones had unconfirmed SARS-CoV-2 specificity. Shrinking CD4+ clones resided mostly in CM and EM, and CD8+ ones in EMRA.

Germline V gives CDR1 DFQATT, CDR2 SNEGSKA (reference sequence). V was cut by 0 bases and J by 7 bases, with 7 bases left in between. The CDR3 consists of 12 residues. MiXCR was run by TCRdb on the 5' RACE reads, yielding one entry per CDR3 protein. The sample gives about 320,000 distinct CDR3 sequences, 14% of which show up once; around 23% is in the top ten. The chain has TRBV20-1 and TRBJ1-5; D uncertain. The sample taken for sequencing was PBMCs or a T cell subset sorted from them (not recorded which). This TCR came from a man aged 18 to 30 who had mild COVID-19 (a few samples of this study predate the infection). Cell type and time point are not known. The CDR3 coding sequence is TGCAGTGCTAGAGATAACGACCAGCCCCAGCATTTT. Residues: CSARDNDQPQHF.